The 21 T cell receptor beta chains below all came from one sample that was sequenced in a study of regulatory T cells in long-lasting Graves disease. Time point in this sample: newly diagnosed GD, antithyroid drugs for less than 3 months. There was RNA extracted from PBMCs, and the TCR library was made from it. According to the study, TCR beta libraries were built with iRepertoire HTBI primers and CDR3-region Arm-PCR. TCRdb re-derived calls from the multiplex PCR reads in MiXCR, one entry per CDR3 protein. The data contain roughly 350,000 distinct CDR3 sequences, 16% of them seen just once; the ten biggest clones take up 30%. This sample also belongs to another study, concerning T cells in Graves' hyperthyroidism and ophthalmopathy.

The material sequenced was peripheral blood mononuclear cells (PBMCs), taken at new diagnosis, from a patient treated with antithyroid drugs. The receptor set was obtained from a man aged 35-49 years with Graves disease.

At least ten counts were recorded for this clonotype. CDR3 region: CASSLTGDRTPYEQYF. The CDR3 nucleotides are TGCGCCAGCAGCTTGACCGGAGACAGGACACCCTACGAGCAGTACTTC. This chain joins TRBV5-1 and TRBJ2-7, with a possible D match to TRBD1 (6 bases). V was pared by 1 base and J by 2 bases, with 16 bases between. This CDR3 region has 16 residues. Per the germline V gene, CDR1 is SGHRS and CDR2 is YFSETQ. Full variable domain (remainder filled in from reference TRBV5-1 and TRBJ2-7): KAGVTQTPRYLIKTRGQQVTLSCSPISGHRSVSWYQQTPGQGLQFLFEYFSETQRNKGNFPGRFSGRQFSNSRSEMNVSTLELGDSALYLCASSLTGDRTPYEQYFGPGTRLTVT.

Comment on this clonotype: A much larger clone lies a single base off, so this may be a read error. The V gene is TRBV7-9, the J gene TRBJ2-1, with TRBD2 as a possible D gene (5 bases). The CDR3 has 13 amino acids. CDR1 and CDR2 (germline): SEHNR, FQNEAQ (reference sequence). The CDR3 spells CARSLARGNEQFF. In DNA form, the CDR3 reads TGTGCCAGAAGCTTAGCTCGAGGGAATGAGCAGTTCTTC.

This clonotype was observed many times. The chain joins TRBV5-1 to TRBJ2-4, with D perhaps TRBD1 or TRBD2 (5 bases each). Trimming took 8 bases from V and 1 from J, leaving 16 bases between them. The CDR3 extends over 15 amino acids. Germline-derived CDR1 and CDR2 are SGHRS and YFSETQ. The CDR3 DNA follows: TGCGCCAGTAGTCCTGGGGGTACGGCCAAAAACATTCAGTACTTC. Its protein is CASSPGGTAKNIQYF. Supplemented by reference TRBV5-1 and TRBJ2-4, the full variable domain reads KAGVTQTPRYLIKTRGQQVTLSCSPISGHRSVSWYQQTPGQGLQFLFEYFSETQRNKGNFPGRFSGRQFSNSRSEMNVSTLELGDSALYLCASSPGGTAKNIQYFGAGTRLSVL.

A remark on this clonotype: A read error may be the cause here, since a much bigger clone is one base away. Given the absence of the conserved phenylalanine or tryptophan at the CDR3 end, a read error is likely. The rearrangement links TRBV2 to TRBJ2-7; 11 positions agree with TRBD1. This CDR3 has 15 amino acids. Germline V gene data show CDR1 as SNHLY and CDR2 as FYNNEI. V lost 6 bases and J lost 6; bases outside the gene matches: 10. The CDR3 loop is CASSYLGTGGREQYC. CDR3 in DNA: TGTGCCAGCAGCTACCTCGGGACAGGGGGTCGCGAGCAGTACTGC.

The sample holds a few counts of this clonotype. The chain uses TRBV4-1 and TRBJ1-2; 11 nucleotides agree with TRBD1. CDR1 and CDR2 (germline): MGHRA, YSYEKL. The CDR3 runs 16 residues. J gave up 0 bases and V 4 bases, and 4 bases lay outside the gene matches. The CDR3 DNA sequence: TGCGCCAGCAGCCGGGGACAGGGGGGAGCTAACTATGGCTACACCTTC. Residues: CASSRGQGGANYGYTF.

This clonotype occurred a few times. V is TRBV25-1 and J is TRBJ2-3; 7 positions match TRBD2. V lost 4 bases and J lost 1; bases outside the gene matches: 20. The CDR3 totals 20 residues. Germline CDR1 is MGHDK and CDR2 is SYGVNS. The CDR3 nucleotides are TGTGCCAGCAGTGGACAGAACGCTCCGCTCGGACTAGTTGGCACAGATACGCAGTATTTT. Residues: CASSGQNAPLGLVGTDTQYF.

This clonotype was recorded at least ten times. J is TRBJ2-5 and V is TRBV7-2; 7 bases are shared with TRBD2. Germline loops: CDR1 SGHTA, CDR2 FQGNSA. Trimming removed 3 bases from V and 5 bases from J; junction bases left unmatched: 12. This CDR3 is built from 16 residues. This CDR3 is CASSFLGGGAWETQYF. Written as DNA, the CDR3 is TGTGCCAGCAGCTTCCTAGGCGGGGGAGCATGGGAGACCCAGTACTTC. Supplemented by reference TRBV7-2 and TRBJ2-5, the full variable domain reads GAGVSQSPSNKVTEKGKDVELRCDPISGHTALYWYRQSLGQGLEFLIYFQGNSAPDKSGLPSDRFSAERTGGSVSTLTIQRTQQEDSAVYLCASSFLGGGAWETQYFGPGTRLLVL.

Many counts were recorded for this clonotype. The chain links TRBV4-2 to TRBJ2-7; perhaps D is TRBD1 or TRBD2 (6 bases each). CDR1 LGHNA and CDR2 YNFKEQ come from the germline V gene. V was cut by 0 bases and J by 6 bases, with 15 bases left in between. The CDR3 has 15 amino acids. In DNA, the CDR3 is TGTGCCAGCAGCCAAGATTCGACGGGGGCTCGCGAGCAGTACTTC. This sequence encodes CASSQDSTGAREQYF.

The J gene is TRBJ1-3, the V gene TRBV18; 7 positions agree with TRBD1. The CDR3 consists of 17 residues. V shed 6 bases, J shed 0 bases, and the junction held 11 bases outside the gene matches. Looked up from germline, CDR1 is KGHSH and CDR2 is LQKENI. The CDR3 DNA sequence: TGTGCCAGCTCGCTCCTCGACAGGGTCCTCTCTGGAAACACCATATATTTT. It codes for CASSLLDRVLSGNTIYF.

The chain recombines TRBV10-2 with TRBJ1-6; D ambiguous. V lost 6 bases, J lost 8 bases, and 14 bases lay in between. CDR1 is WSHSY, CDR2 SAAADI, per germline. The CDR3 sequence is 14 residues long. The CDR3 sequence: CASRGNSHYSPLHF. CDR3 DNA sequence: TGCGCCAGCAGAGGAAACAGTCATTATTCACCCCTCCACTTT.

Many counts were recorded for this clonotype. The V gene is TRBV7-2, the J gene TRBJ2-7; 9 bases are a match to TRBD1. CDR3 length: 13 residues. Germline CDR1 reads SGHTA; CDR2 reads FQGNSA. V dropped 0 bases and J dropped 11; count of bases not matched to a gene: 5. The CDR3 region has the DNA TGTGCCAGCAGCTTAGCGTCGGGGACAGGGAAGTACTTC. This codes for CASSLASGTGKYF.

This clonotype was observed a few times. The chain couples TRBV4-1 to TRBJ1-2; weak D call: TRBD1 (5 bases). The ends were cut back, 3 bases at V and 3 bases at J, with 17 bases in the middle. Germline V gene lookup returns CDR1 MGHRA and CDR2 YSYEKL. There are 16 residues in the CDR3. The chain's CDR3 is CASSQRLRGRDYGYTF. The CDR3 DNA sequence: TGCGCCAGCAGCCAGCGACTTAGGGGTAGGGACTATGGCTACACCTTC.

This clonotype occurred a few times. The J gene is TRBJ1-5, the V gene TRBV6-5, with D perhaps matching TRBD1 (6 bases). The CDR3 sequence is 16 residues long. Germline lookup yields CDR1 MNHEY and CDR2 SVGAGI. Trimming cost V 2 bases and J 3 bases, with 14 bases left between them. CDR3 sequence (DNA): TGTGCCAGCAGTTACCAGTCACAGGGCCTCAATCAGCCCCAGCATTTT. Amino acids: CASSYQSQGLNQPQHF.

Ten or more counts support this clonotype. V and J are TRBV12-3 or TRBV12-4 and TRBJ1-1; a possible D gene is TRBD1 (5 bases). V was clipped by 3 bases and J by 1 base, with 12 bases between them. The CDR3 runs 15 residues. CDR3 bases: TGTGCCAGCAGTTTTTCCGGCAGGGCGAACACTGAAGCTTTCTTT. It yields the protein CASSFSGRANTEAFF.

This clonotype was recorded at least ten times. The V call is TRBV6-1, the J call TRBJ1-6; D is perhaps TRBD1 (5 bases). The CDR3 is made up of 15 amino acids. Trimming cost V 0 bases and J 9 bases, with 12 bases left between them. The germline gives CDR1 MNHNS, CDR2 SASEGT. The CDR3 is CASSEAHRSRSPLHF. For the CDR3, the DNA is TGTGCCAGCAGTGAAGCCCACAGGTCTCGTTCACCCCTCCACTTT.

In this sample, this clonotype turned up many times. This chain's CDR3 is CASSLGPSYEQYF. The DNA of the CDR3 is TGTGCCAGCAGCTTAGGACCCTCCTACGAGCAGTACTTC. The chain links TRBV11-3 to TRBJ2-7; no clear D gene. Germline V gene sequence: CDR1 SGHNT, CDR2 YENEEA. V was clipped by 1 base and J by 0 bases, with 4 bases between them. The CDR3 contains 13 residues.

J is TRBJ2-2 and V is TRBV5-1, with TRBD2 as a possible D gene (5 bases). The CDR3 covers 16 residues. Trimming removed 4 bases from V and 0 bases from J, with 13 bases in between. CDR1 is SGHRS, CDR2 YFSETQ, per germline. The CDR3 DNA follows: TGCGCCAGCAGCCGGGTCCCCGGGGCGAACACCGGGGAGCTGTTTTTT. Amino acids: CASSRVPGANTGELFF.

This clonotype was picked up many times. The genes are TRBV18 and TRBJ2-5; D possibly matches TRBD1 or TRBD2 (5 bases each). The CDR3 is 14 residues long. Trimming stripped 4 bases from V and 0 bases from J, with 9 bases between. The germline gives CDR1 KGHSH, CDR2 LQKENI. The CDR3 protein is CASSRGANQETQYF. The CDR3 nucleotides are TGTGCCAGCTCACGAGGGGCGAACCAAGAGACCCAGTACTTC.

The chain is built from TRBV19 and TRBJ2-1, with D possibly matching TRBD1 (7 bases). Per the germline V gene, CDR1 is LNHDA and CDR2 is SQIVND (reference sequence). The length of the CDR3 is 14 residues. V lost 5 bases and J 5 bases, leaving 13 bases between the germline ends. The CDR3 nucleotides read TGTGCCAGTAGTGGCGGGACAGTGAACAATGAGCAGTTCTTC. Residues: CASSGGTVNNEQFF.

This clonotype was observed many times. V gene TRBV7-9 combines with J gene TRBJ2-7, with 7 bases lining up with TRBD2. Germline V gives CDR1 SEHNR, CDR2 FQNEAQ (reference sequence). This CDR3 comprises 15 residues. After removal of 5 bases from V and 1 base from J, the junction contained 8 bases not matched to a gene. CDR3 in amino acids: CASSPGGAGSYEQYF. The CDR3 bases are TGTGCCAGCAGCCCGGGAGGTGCGGGATCCTACGAGCAGTACTTC.

The chain is built from TRBV6-2 or TRBV6-3 and TRBJ1-2; 7 bases are a match to TRBD1. Germline CDR1 and CDR2: MNHEY and SVGEGT. This CDR3 is built from 17 residues. The V and J ends lost 6 bases and 0 bases, in that order; junction bases with no gene match: 13. CDR3 residues: CASRRPPGGTANYGYTF. The CDR3 bases are TGTGCCAGCAGAAGGCCCCCCGGTGGGACAGCTAACTATGGCTACACCTTC.